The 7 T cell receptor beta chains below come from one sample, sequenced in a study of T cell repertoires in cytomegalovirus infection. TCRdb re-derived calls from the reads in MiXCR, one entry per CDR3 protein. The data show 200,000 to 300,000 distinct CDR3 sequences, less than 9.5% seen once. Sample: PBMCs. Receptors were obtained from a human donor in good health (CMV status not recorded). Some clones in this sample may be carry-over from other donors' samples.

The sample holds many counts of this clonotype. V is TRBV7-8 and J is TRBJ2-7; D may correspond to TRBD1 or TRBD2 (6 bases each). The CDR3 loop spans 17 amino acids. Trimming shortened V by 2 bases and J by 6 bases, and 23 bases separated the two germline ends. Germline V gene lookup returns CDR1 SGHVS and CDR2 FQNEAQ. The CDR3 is CASSLNRGARTGVEQYF. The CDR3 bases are TGTGCCAGCAGCTTAAATAGGGGGGCGCGGACCGGGGTCGAGCAGTACTTC.

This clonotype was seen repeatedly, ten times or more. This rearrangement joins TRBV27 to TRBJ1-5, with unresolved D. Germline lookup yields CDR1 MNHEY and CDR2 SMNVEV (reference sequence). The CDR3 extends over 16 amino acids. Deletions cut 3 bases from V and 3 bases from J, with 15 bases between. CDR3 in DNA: TGTGCCAGCAGTTTTCGGGCGGCGATCCCCAATCAGCCCCAGCATTTT. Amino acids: CASSFRAAIPNQPQHF.

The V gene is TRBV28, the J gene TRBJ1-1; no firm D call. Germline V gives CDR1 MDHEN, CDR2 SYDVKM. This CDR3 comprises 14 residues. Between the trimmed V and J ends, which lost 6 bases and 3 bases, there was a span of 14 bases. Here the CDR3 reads CASRSPGRDTEAFF. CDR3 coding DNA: TGTGCCAGCAGGTCCCCGGGGAGGGACACTGAAGCTTTCTTT.

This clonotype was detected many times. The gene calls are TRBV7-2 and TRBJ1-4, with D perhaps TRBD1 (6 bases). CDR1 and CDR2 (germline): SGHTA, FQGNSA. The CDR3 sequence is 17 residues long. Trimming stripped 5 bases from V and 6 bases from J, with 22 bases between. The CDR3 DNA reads TGTGCCAGCAGCACGACAGGTCCCCAGTTTGCGGATGAAAAACTGTTTTTT. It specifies CASSTTGPQFADEKLFF.

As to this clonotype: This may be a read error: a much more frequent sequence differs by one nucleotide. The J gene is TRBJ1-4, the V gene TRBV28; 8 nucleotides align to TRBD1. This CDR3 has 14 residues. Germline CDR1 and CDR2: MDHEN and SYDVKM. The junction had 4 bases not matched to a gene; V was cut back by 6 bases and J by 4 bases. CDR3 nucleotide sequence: TGTGCCAGCAGCCTGGACAGGGTTAATGAAAAACTGTTTTTT. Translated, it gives CASSLDRVNEKLFF.

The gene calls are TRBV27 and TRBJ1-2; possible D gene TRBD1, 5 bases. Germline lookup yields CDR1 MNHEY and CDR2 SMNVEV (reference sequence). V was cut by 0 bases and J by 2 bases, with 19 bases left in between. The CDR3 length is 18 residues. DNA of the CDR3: TGTGCCAGCAGTTTATCGATTTCGGGGGGAGCCACGAACTATGGCTACACCTTC. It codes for CASSLSISGGATNYGYTF.

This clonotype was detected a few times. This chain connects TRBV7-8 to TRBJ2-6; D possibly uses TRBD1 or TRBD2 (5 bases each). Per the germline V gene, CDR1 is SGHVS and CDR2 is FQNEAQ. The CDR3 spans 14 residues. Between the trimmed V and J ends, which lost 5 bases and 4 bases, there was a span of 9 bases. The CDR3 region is CASSPWGGANVLTF. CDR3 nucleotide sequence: TGTGCCAGCAGCCCTTGGGGGGGGGCCAACGTCCTGACTTTC.